A single sample is the source of the 24 T cell receptor beta chains below, sequenced in a study of spatial heterogeneity in lung cancer. Time point indicated: sample taken at primary tumor resection. The input material, whole RNA from tumor, nontumor lung or frozen PBMC, was sequenced unsorted. TCRdb re-called the 5' RACE reads with MiXCR, one entry per CDR3 protein. The table includes tens of thousands of distinct CDR3 sequences, approximately 8.2% detected once. Sequences were derived from PBMCs, sampled at surgery. The receptors shown here come from a male donor with early-stage non-small cell lung cancer.

The chain joins TRBV6-5 to TRBJ2-3; D unresolved. The V gene's germline CDR1 is MNHEY and CDR2 SVGAGI. This CDR3 is 13 amino acids long. V lost 5 bases to trimming and J lost 6 bases, with 12 bases between them. For the CDR3, the DNA is TGTGCCAGCAGTCGAGGCAGGATGGATACGCAGTATTTT. Its protein product is CASSRGRMDTQYF.

This clonotype was seen ten or more times. V gene TRBV5-1 combines with J gene TRBJ2-1; 8 nucleotides align to TRBD2. Germline V gene lookup returns CDR1 SGHRS and CDR2 YFSETQ. With V trimmed by 4 bases and J by 6 bases, 3 bases remained unmatched. The CDR3 spans 13 residues. The CDR3 loop is CASSTGLANEQFF. The CDR3 coding sequence is TGCGCCAGCAGCACCGGACTAGCCAATGAGCAGTTCTTC.

At least ten counts were recorded for this clonotype. This rearrangement joins TRBV3-1 to TRBJ2-4; the match to TRBD1 covers 7 bases. This CDR3 spans 15 amino acids. V lost 4 bases, J lost 0 bases, and 3 bases stayed unmatched. Germline CDR1 reads LGHDT; CDR2 reads YNNKEL (reference sequence). The CDR3 sequence is CASSPQGLAKNIQYF. The CDR3 DNA reads TGTGCCAGCAGCCCACAGGGGCTAGCCAAAAACATTCAGTACTTC.

In this sample, this clonotype turned up many times. V and J are TRBV10-3 and TRBJ2-7; either TRBD1 or TRBD2 may supply D (5 bases each). CDR1 and CDR2 (germline): ENHRY, SYGVKD. The CDR3 consists of 14 residues. V lost 6 bases to trimming and J lost 2 bases, with 14 bases between them. As DNA, the CDR3 is TGTGCCATCAGGGCCGGGACGGGCACCTACGAGCAGTACTTC. Protein sequence: CAIRAGTGTYEQYF.

CDR3: CASSSRAGLNTGELFF. The CDR3 nucleotides read TGCGCCAGCAGCTCCAGAGCGGGGCTGAACACCGGGGAGCTGTTTTTT. The chain has TRBV5-1 and TRBJ2-2; 7 positions match TRBD2. The V gene's germline CDR1 is SGHRS and CDR2 YFSETQ. The junction had 6 bases not matched to a gene; V was cut back by 3 bases and J by 1 base. The CDR3 runs 16 residues. The full variable domain, with the rest looked up from reference TRBV5-1 and TRBJ2-2, is KAGVTQTPRYLIKTRGQQVTLSCSPISGHRSVSWYQQTPGQGLQFLFEYFSETQRNKGNFPGRFSGRQFSNSRSEMNVSTLELGDSALYLCASSSRAGLNTGELFFGEGSRLTVL.

This clonotype came up a few times. The V gene is TRBV7-9, the J gene TRBJ2-1; D is perhaps TRBD2 (7 bases). The V gene lost 7 bases and the J gene lost 6 bases, with 19 bases spanning the gap. The CDR3 consists of 15 residues. CDR1 and CDR2 from the germline V gene are SEHNR and FQNEAQ (reference sequence). CDR3 DNA: TGTGCCAGCAAATCAATGGGGGCGGGAGTCAATGAGCAGTTCTTC. Translation: CASKSMGAGVNEQFF.

This clonotype was detected a few times. V usage is TRBV29-1 and J usage is TRBJ2-1, with 8 bases matching TRBD2. The ends lost 7 bases at V and 4 bases at J; junction bases unmatched: 6. Germline assignment: CDR1 SQVTM and CDR2 ANQGSEA. This CDR3 has 13 amino acids. The CDR3 DNA follows: TGCAGCGCTATAGCGGGGAAATACAATGAGCAGTTCTTC. Translated, it gives CSAIAGKYNEQFF.

This clonotype was recorded a few times. This chain uses TRBV5-1 with TRBJ2-1; D gene uncertain. This CDR3 comprises 13 residues. The V end was cut by 0 bases, the J end by 7 bases, with 8 bases between. Germline-derived CDR1 and CDR2 are SGHRS and YFSETQ. The CDR3 here is CASSLASDNEQFF. The CDR3 DNA follows: TGCGCCAGCAGCTTGGCCTCGGATAATGAGCAGTTCTTC. Looking up the rest from reference TRBV5-1 and TRBJ2-1 gives the full variable domain: KAGVTQTPRYLIKTRGQQVTLSCSPISGHRSVSWYQQTPGQGLQFLFEYFSETQRNKGNFPGRFSGRQFSNSRSEMNVSTLELGDSALYLCASSLASDNEQFFGPGTRLTVL.

This clonotype was counted at least ten times. This sequence joins TRBV7-2 and TRBJ2-1; D gene ambiguous. This CDR3 spans 15 amino acids. Trimming took off 5 bases at V and 6 bases at J, with 17 bases between the two ends. Germline CDR1 is SGHTA and CDR2 is FQGNSA. The DNA of the CDR3 is TGTGCCAGCAGCGTACTAAAGTCCTTGGGCAATGAGCAGTTCTTC. It encodes CASSVLKSLGNEQFF.

The chain has TRBV20-1 and TRBJ2-4, with D tentatively TRBD1 (5 bases). With 5 bases removed from V and 0 bases from J, the gap between germline ends came to 14 bases. Germline values: CDR1 DFQATT, CDR2 SNEGSKA (reference sequence). The CDR3 runs to 15 residues. CDR3 amino acids: CSAGDSLRAKNIQYF. CDR3 in DNA: TGCAGTGCTGGCGACAGCTTACGAGCCAAAAACATTCAGTACTTC.

This clonotype was detected many times. The rearrangement joins TRBV5-1 to TRBJ1-1; TRBD1 matches 10 bases. J was trimmed by 5 bases and V by 2 bases; bases with no gene match: 3. The CDR3 extends over 14 amino acids. The germline gives CDR1 SGHRS, CDR2 YFSETQ. The CDR3 spells CASSLDRGRTEAFF. The CDR3 nucleotides are TGCGCCAGCAGCTTAGACAGGGGGCGGACTGAAGCTTTCTTT. Filled out from reference TRBV5-1 and TRBJ1-1, the complete variable domain reads KAGVTQTPRYLIKTRGQQVTLSCSPISGHRSVSWYQQTPGQGLQFLFEYFSETQRNKGNFPGRFSGRQFSNSRSEMNVSTLELGDSALYLCASSLDRGRTEAFFGQGTRLTVV.

This clonotype was observed many times. V is TRBV20-1 and J is TRBJ2-7; the match to TRBD2 covers 14 bases. Germline V gene lookup returns CDR1 DFQATT and CDR2 SNEGSKA (reference sequence). Germline trimming cut 2 bases from V and 4 bases from J; bases unmatched to any gene: 4. CDR3 length: 15 residues. The CDR3, as DNA: TGCAGTGCTAGAAAAGGGACTAGCGGGAGATACGAGCAGTACTTC. This codes for CSARKGTSGRYEQYF.

This chain links TRBV7-2 with TRBJ1-1; 9 nucleotides line up with TRBD1. The CDR3 runs 13 residues. Germline CDR1 SGHTA, CDR2 FQGNSA. Trimming took 5 bases from V and 7 from J; bases not matched to a gene: 5. The CDR3 region is CASSVQGASEAFF. CDR3 bases: TGTGCCAGCAGCGTACAGGGGGCTAGTGAAGCTTTCTTT.

This clonotype was seen many times. This chain uses TRBV2 with TRBJ1-1; D is ambiguous. CDR1 and CDR2 from the germline V gene are SNHLY and FYNNEI. Trimming removed 6 bases from V and 0 bases from J, with 11 bases in between. This CDR3 is built from 14 residues. The CDR3 bases are TGTGCCAGCAGGGGAGACACACTGAACACTGAAGCTTTCTTT. Its translation is CASRGDTLNTEAFF.

This clonotype was seen only a few times. No conserved phenylalanine or tryptophan is present at the end of the CDR3, so a read error is the likely explanation. The DNA is left out, because the CDR3 cannot be placed on it with certainty; the CDR3 is given as TCRdb lists it. The chain couples TRBV11-2 to TRBJ1-6. The CDR3 numbers 11 amino acids, ends counted. CDR1 is SGHAT and CDR2 is FQNNGV in the germline V gene. The CDR3 here is CASSFPNSPLL.

The chain carries TRBV9 and TRBJ2-3; a weak D match, TRBD2 (6 bases). CDR3 length equals 18 residues. V lost 4 bases and J lost 2, with 23 bases in between. Germline CDR1 SGDLS, CDR2 YYNGEE. The CDR3 sequence is CASSISGVPLADTDTQYF. For the CDR3, the DNA is TGTGCCAGCAGCATTAGCGGCGTACCTCTTGCGGACACAGATACGCAGTATTTT.

The sample holds many counts of this clonotype. Because the CDR3's place on the DNA is in doubt, the DNA is left out and the CDR3 is given as listed by TCRdb. The chain couples TRBV12-2 to TRBJ2-6; the listed D gene, TRBD2, was not tested against the DNA. TRBV12-2 is labeled a pseudogene. 17 amino acids form the CDR3, both terminal residues included. The CDR3 here is CASRTWATGAGANVLTF.

The genes are TRBV28 and TRBJ2-6, with D perhaps matching TRBD1 (6 bases). Germline assignment: CDR1 MDHEN and CDR2 SYDVKM. V lost 5 bases to trimming and J lost 0 bases, with 17 bases between them. The CDR3 extends over 18 amino acids. CDR3 loop: CASSVPRGQSSGANVLTF. CDR3 DNA: TGTGCCAGCAGTGTCCCCAGGGGTCAGAGCTCTGGGGCCAACGTCCTGACTTTC.

This clonotype was counted only a few times. The V and J genes are TRBV6-1 and TRBJ1-2; tentatively, D is TRBD1 (6 bases). CDR3 length: 16 residues. The V and J ends lost 0 bases and 5 bases respectively, with 16 bases between them. Germline lookup yields CDR1 MNHNS and CDR2 SASEGT. CDR3 in DNA: TGTGCCAGCAGTGAAGCGCTTCTGAGGACAGCTTATGGCTACACCTTC. This gives the protein CASSEALLRTAYGYTF.

A few counts support this clonotype. The chain is built from TRBV9 and TRBJ1-5; tentative D call: TRBD1 (5 bases). V gave up 1 base and J gave up 5 bases, with 13 bases separating them. Germline lookup yields CDR1 SGDLS and CDR2 YYNGEE. The CDR3 sequence is 15 residues long. The CDR3 spells CASSVNEDSYQPQHF. The CDR3, as DNA: TGTGCCAGCAGCGTAAACGAAGACAGCTATCAGCCCCAGCATTTT.

At least ten counts were recorded for this clonotype. V and J are TRBV27 and TRBJ1-5, with a tentative D call TRBD1 (5 bases). The CDR3 covers 15 residues. Trimming shortened V by 10 bases and J by 0 bases, and 16 bases separated the two germline ends. Germline V CDR1 and CDR2: MNHEY, SMNVEV (reference sequence). CDR3 loop: CATPSHGGSNQPQHF. CDR3 DNA: TGTGCCACCCCGTCTCATGGGGGTAGCAATCAGCCCCAGCATTTT.

This clonotype was counted at least ten times. This rearrangement joins TRBV5-4 to TRBJ2-6, with D perhaps TRBD2 (6 bases). V lost 2 bases and J lost 2, with 8 bases in between. The germline CDR1 and CDR2 sequences are SGHNT and YYREEE (reference sequence). CDR3 length equals 15 residues. DNA of the CDR3: TGTGCCAGCAGCTTAGGAGGGCCTGGGGCCAACGTCCTGACTTTC. It translates to CASSLGGPGANVLTF.

In this sample, this clonotype turned up many times. The chain recombines TRBV20-1 with TRBJ2-2; 10 bases are shared with TRBD1. Germline loops: CDR1 DFQATT, CDR2 SNEGSKA (reference sequence). The CDR3 runs to 14 residues. V was pared by 6 bases and J by 7 bases, with 8 bases of the junction left unmatched. CDR3 region: CSAPDRGQGGELFF. The CDR3 coding sequence is TGCAGTGCCCCTGACAGGGGGCAAGGCGGGGAGCTGTTTTTT.

The rearrangement joins TRBV12-3 or TRBV12-4 to TRBJ2-7, with a tentative D call TRBD2 (5 bases). This CDR3 is built from 16 residues. V was pared by 2 bases and J by 0 bases, with 14 bases between. Written as DNA, the CDR3 is TGTGCCAGCAGTTTAACCGGAGGACGGTTCTCCTACGAGCAGTACTTC. Its protein product is CASSLTGGRFSYEQYF.